This T cell receptor (beta chain) was sequenced during a study of blood T cell repertoires in COVID-19. Turning to the study itself: The United States, Italy and Spain were the sources of the acute and convalescent COVID-19 samples.

CDR1 and CDR2 from the germline V gene are SNHLY and FYNNEI. V dropped 6 bases and J dropped 2; count of bases not matched to a gene: 3. This CDR3 has 16 residues. Original analysis: Reference gene primers were amplified, and this amplification served to estimate nucleated cell counts. Sequencing used immunoSEQ multiplex PCR; TCRdb keeps in-frame clones, though not all of them. Clone size and the V and J calls come from that table; the DNA yielded D and trimming. The sample records about 70,000 clones, 80% to 90% being singletons. The sample taken for sequencing was peripheral blood. V and J are TRBV2 and TRBJ2-2; 13 nucleotides line up with TRBD2. This sequence was found in a woman aged 18-29 years with acute or convalescent COVID-19. The CDR3, as DNA: TGTGCCAGCAGACTAGCGGGAGGGATTAACACCGGGGAGCTGTTTTTT. It specifies CASRLAGGINTGELFF.